The sequence of this T cell receptor (beta chain) was determined in a study of blood T cell repertoires in COVID-19. The sample holds one count of this clone. Other DNA sequences of this sample code for an identical CDR3. Trimming cost V 1 base and J 4 bases; bases outside gene matches: 0. CDR1 is LGHDT and CDR2 is YNNKEL in the germline V gene (reference sequence). The CDR3 extends over 15 amino acids. The authors' processing: Amplification with reference gene primers provided the estimates of nucleated cell counts. Assay: immunoSEQ multiplex PCR; the TCRdb copy retains only in-frame clones and omits some. Clonal size and the V and J genes are those of that table, whereas D and trimming came from the DNA. Altogether hundreds of thousands of clones are present, around 90% being singletons, with the ten largest covering approximately 3%.

Material: peripheral blood. The source of this sequence is a woman in her thirties with COVID-19, enrolled during active disease. J is TRBJ2-1 and V is TRBV3-1 (or the pseudogene TRBV3-2); 11 bases line up with TRBD2. In DNA, the CDR3 is TGTGCCAGCAGCCAAGGACTAGCGGGGTACAATGAGCAGTTCTTC. Translating it yields CASSQGLAGYNEQFF.